This T cell receptor beta chain originates from a study of PD-L1 blockade in urothelial cancer. Study-level background: Male sex and bladder-origin urothelial cancer were recorded for about 85% of the roughly 30 patients.

Indicated time point: pretreatment peripheral blood. The table lists this clone with a few counts. Measured with immunoSEQ multiplex PCR; TCRdb has only the in-frame clones, and not every one. The repertoire holds around 38,000 clones, 84% seen once, with less than 20% in the top ten. V gave up 0 bases and J gave up 4 bases, with 15 bases separating them. This CDR3 has 16 residues. Germline values: CDR1 SEHNR, CDR2 FQNEAQ (reference sequence). This clonotype was obtained from a man in his 60s with urothelial cancer. The source material was PBMCs, sampled around atezolizumab (anti-PD-L1) treatment. The chain has TRBV7-9 and TRBJ1-2, with a possible D match to TRBD1 (5 bases). The DNA of the CDR3 is TGTGCCAGCAGCTTAGCAGCTGGGCGTCAGGGCTATGGCTACACCTTC. Its translation is CASSLAAGRQGYGYTF.